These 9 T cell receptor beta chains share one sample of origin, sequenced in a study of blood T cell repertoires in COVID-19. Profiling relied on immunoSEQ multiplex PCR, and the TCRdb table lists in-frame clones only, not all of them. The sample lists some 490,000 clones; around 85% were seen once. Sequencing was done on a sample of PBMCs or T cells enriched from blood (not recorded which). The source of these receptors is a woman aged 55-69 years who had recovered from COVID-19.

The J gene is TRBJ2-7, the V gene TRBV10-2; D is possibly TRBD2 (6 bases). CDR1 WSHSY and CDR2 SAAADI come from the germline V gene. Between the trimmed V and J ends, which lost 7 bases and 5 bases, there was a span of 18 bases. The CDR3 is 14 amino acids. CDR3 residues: CASTRDGAINEQYF. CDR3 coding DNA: TGCGCCAGCACGCGGGACGGGGCCATAAACGAGCAGTACTTC.

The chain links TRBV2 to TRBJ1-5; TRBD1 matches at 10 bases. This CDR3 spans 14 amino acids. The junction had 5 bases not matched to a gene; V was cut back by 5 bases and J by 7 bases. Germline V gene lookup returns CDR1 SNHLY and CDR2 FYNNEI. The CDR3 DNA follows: TGTGCCAGCAGTTTCGGGACAGGGGTCCAGCCCCAGCATTTT. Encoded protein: CASSFGTGVQPQHF.

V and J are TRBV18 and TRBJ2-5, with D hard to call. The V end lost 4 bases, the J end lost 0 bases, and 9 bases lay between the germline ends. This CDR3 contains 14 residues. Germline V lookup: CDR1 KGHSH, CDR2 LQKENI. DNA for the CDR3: TGTGCCAGCTCACTTACTTTGTACCAAGAGACCCAGTACTTC. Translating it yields CASSLTLYQETQYF.

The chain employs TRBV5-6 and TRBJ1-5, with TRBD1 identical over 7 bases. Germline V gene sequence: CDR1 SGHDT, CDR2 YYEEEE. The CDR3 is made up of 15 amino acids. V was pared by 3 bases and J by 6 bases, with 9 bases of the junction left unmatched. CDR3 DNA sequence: TGTGCCAGCAGCTACTACGGACAGGCTTTTCAGCCCCAGCATTTT. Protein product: CASSYYGQAFQPQHF.

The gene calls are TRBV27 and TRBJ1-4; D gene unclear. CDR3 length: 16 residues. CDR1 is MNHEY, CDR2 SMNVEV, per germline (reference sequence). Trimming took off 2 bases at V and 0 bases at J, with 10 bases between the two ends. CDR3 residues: CASSLIRTATNEKLFF. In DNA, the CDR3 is TGTGCCAGCAGTTTAATTAGAACAGCAACTAATGAAAAACTGTTTTTT.

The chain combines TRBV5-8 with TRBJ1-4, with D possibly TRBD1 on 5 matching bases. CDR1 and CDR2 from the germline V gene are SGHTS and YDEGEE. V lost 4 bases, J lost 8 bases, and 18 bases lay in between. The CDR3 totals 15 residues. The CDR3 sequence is CASSPVAGLGEKLFF. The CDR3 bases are TGTGCCAGCAGCCCCGTGGCGGGGCTTGGGGAAAAACTGTTTTTT. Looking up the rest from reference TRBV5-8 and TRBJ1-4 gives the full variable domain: EAGVTQSPTHLIKTRGQQATLRCSPISGHTSVYWYQQALGLGLQFLLWYDEGEERNRGNFPPRFSGRQFPNYSSELNVNALELEDSALYLCASSPVAGLGEKLFFGSGTQLSVL.

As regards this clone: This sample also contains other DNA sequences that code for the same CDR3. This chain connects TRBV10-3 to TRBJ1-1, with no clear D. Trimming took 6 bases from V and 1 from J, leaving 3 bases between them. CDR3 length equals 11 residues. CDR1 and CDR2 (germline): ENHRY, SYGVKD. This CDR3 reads CAIRQNTEAFF. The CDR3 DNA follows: TGTGCCATCAGACAGAACACTGAAGCTTTCTTT.

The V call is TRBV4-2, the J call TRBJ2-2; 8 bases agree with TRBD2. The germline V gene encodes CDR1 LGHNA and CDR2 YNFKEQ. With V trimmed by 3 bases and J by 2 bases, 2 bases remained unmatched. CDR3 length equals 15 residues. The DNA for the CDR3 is TGTGCCAGCAGCCAGAGCGGGGGCAACACCGGGGAGCTGTTTTTT. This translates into CASSQSGGNTGELFF.

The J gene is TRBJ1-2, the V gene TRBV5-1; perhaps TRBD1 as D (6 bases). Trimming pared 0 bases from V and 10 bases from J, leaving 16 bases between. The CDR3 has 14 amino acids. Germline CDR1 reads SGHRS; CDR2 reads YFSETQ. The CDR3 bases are TGCGCCAGCAGCTTGGATGGGGCGGCGGGGGCCTACACCTTC. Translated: CASSLDGAAGAYTF.